Below are 23 T cell receptor beta chains sequenced from a single sample in a study of radiation and T cells in renal cell carcinoma. The time point here: blood 2 weeks post-SBRT. Treatment reported: 15 Gy SBRT to primary tumor, nephrectomy 4 weeks later. Using immunoSEQ multiplex PCR, the repertoire was profiled, and TCRdb retains in-frame clones only, with some absent. The sample includes 160,000 or so clones, about 91% of them seen just once. The material was blood, obtained from a patient whose treatment included radiotherapy and nephrectomy. The receptors shown here come from a woman aged 45-60 years with renal cell carcinoma.

In this sample, this clone turned up many times. At the DNA level, this CDR3 is encoded by other sequences in the same sample as well. This chain uses TRBV25-1 with TRBJ2-5; no reliable D call. CDR3 length: 13 residues. Germline CDR1 and CDR2: MGHDK and SYGVNS. Trimming cost V 3 bases and J 1 base, with 6 bases left between them. The CDR3 loop reads CASSETPQETQYF. For the CDR3, the DNA is TGTGCCAGCAGTGAGACACCCCAAGAGACCCAGTACTTC.

The chain employs TRBV7-3 and TRBJ1-1, with 10 nucleotides matching TRBD1. The CDR3 totals 15 residues. With 2 bases clipped from V and 1 base from J, the junction kept 1 base outside the gene matches. The germline CDR1 and CDR2 sequences are SGHTA and FQGTGA. In nucleotides, the CDR3 is TGTGCCAGCAGCTTAGACAGGGGGCAGAACACTGAAGCTTTCTTT. The encoded protein is CASSLDRGQNTEAFF.

This clone has just one count. This chain's CDR3 is CASSVVPTDTQYF. CDR3 nucleotides: TGTGCCAGCAGCGTAGTCCCTACAGATACGCAGTATTTT. The V gene is TRBV9, the J gene TRBJ2-3; no clear D gene. Between the trimmed V and J ends, which lost 0 bases and 3 bases, there was a span of 5 bases. The CDR3 is 13 amino acids. Germline loops: CDR1 SGDLS, CDR2 YYNGEE.

This chain uses TRBV9 with TRBJ1-3; 7 bases align to TRBD1. Germline trimming cut 3 bases from V and 0 bases from J; bases unmatched to any gene: 3. CDR3 length: 15 amino acids. Per the germline V gene, CDR1 is SGDLS and CDR2 is YYNGEE. The CDR3 region has the DNA TGTGCCAGCAGCGAACGGACAGGCTCTGGAAACACCATATATTTT. Its protein product is CASSERTGSGNTIYF. Based on the CDR3 plus reference TRBV9 and TRBJ1-3, the full variable domain is DSGVTQTPKHLITATGQRVTLRCSPRSGDLSVYWYQQSLDQGLQFLIQYYNGEERAKGNILERFSAQQFPDLHSELNLSSLELGDSALYFCASSERTGSGNTIYFGEGSWLTVV.

This chain uses TRBV4-1 with TRBJ2-7; D not certain. This CDR3 has 14 residues. CDR1 is MGHRA, CDR2 YSYEKL, per germline. The V end was cut by 3 bases, the J end by 1 base, with 10 bases between. DNA of the CDR3: TGCGCCAGCAGCCACCCTCTTCGATCCTACGAGCAGTACTTC. This encodes CASSHPLRSYEQYF.

The chain has TRBV6-6 and TRBJ1-4; unclear D gene. From germline, CDR1 is MNHNY and CDR2 SVGAGI (reference sequence). Between the trimmed V and J ends, which lost 3 bases and 2 bases, there was a span of 10 bases. The length of the CDR3 is 15 residues. The CDR3 coding sequence is TGTGCCAGCAGTTATAGTGGGAGCACTAATGAAAAACTGTTTTTT. Translating gives CASSYSGSTNEKLFF.

The chain couples TRBV10-1 to TRBJ2-1, with 9 bases aligning to TRBD2. The CDR3 is 16 amino acids. In germline, CDR1 is WNHNN, CDR2 SYGVQD (reference sequence). J lost 0 bases, V lost 5 bases, and 5 bases had no gene match. The CDR3 loop reads CASSSYSGGSYNEQFF. The CDR3 DNA sequence: TGCGCCAGCAGTTCCTATAGCGGGGGCTCCTACAATGAGCAGTTCTTC.

This clone was seen just once. V and J are TRBV5-5 and TRBJ2-7; D may be TRBD2 (7 bases). CDR1 SGHKS and CDR2 YYEKEE come from the germline V gene (reference sequence). The V end lost 5 bases, the J end lost 5 bases, and 17 bases lay between the germline ends. There are 14 residues in the CDR3. CDR3 region: CASSKKGGPNEQYF. The CDR3 DNA reads TGTGCCAGCAGTAAAAAGGGGGGGCCTAACGAGCAGTACTTC.

The chain links TRBV5-1 to TRBJ2-3, with 7 bases identical to TRBD2. The CDR3 extends over 16 amino acids. Germline CDR1 is SGHRS and CDR2 is YFSETQ. Trimming took 1 base from V and 3 from J; bases not matched to a gene: 8. The CDR3 region is CASSLWAGEGTDTQYF. CDR3 in DNA: TGCGCCAGCAGCTTGTGGGCGGGAGAAGGTACAGATACGCAGTATTTT.

CDR3 in amino acids: CASTSNAGTGDRSPLHF. The DNA for the CDR3 is TGTGCCAGCACTTCTAATGCCGGGACAGGGGATCGATCACCCCTCCACTTT. V is TRBV25-1 and J is TRBJ1-6, with 10 bases lining up with TRBD1. Unmatched junction bases numbered 16, after V lost 7 bases and J lost 10 bases. Per germline, CDR1 MGHDK and CDR2 SYGVNS. The CDR3 length is 17 residues.

This rearrangement joins TRBV9 to TRBJ2-3; D is perhaps TRBD2 (5 bases). V was shortened by 0 bases and J by 2 bases, with 13 bases between the two germline ends. CDR3 length: 16 amino acids. The V gene's germline CDR1 is SGDLS and CDR2 YYNGEE. In nucleotides, the CDR3 is TGTGCCAGCAGCGTAGTGCATGGTCGGGACACAGATACGCAGTATTTT. Protein: CASSVVHGRDTDTQYF.

This clone has only one observation. The CDR3 protein is CASSGQSNQPQHF. The CDR3 bases are TGTGCCAGTAGTGGACAGAGCAATCAGCCCCAGCATTTT. J is TRBJ1-5 and V is TRBV19; D may be TRBD1 (6 bases). This CDR3 is 13 amino acids long. Trimming removed 5 bases at V and 1 base at J, with 6 bases between. Germline CDR1 LNHDA, CDR2 SQIVND (reference sequence).

The chain uses TRBV7-9 and TRBJ2-1; 12 nucleotides line up with TRBD2. Germline V lookup: CDR1 SEHNR, CDR2 FQNEAQ (reference sequence). CDR3 length: 14 amino acids. J lost 13 bases, V lost 5 bases, and 9 bases had no gene match. The CDR3 spells CASSPALAGGSQFF. Written as DNA, the CDR3 is TGTGCCAGCAGCCCGGCCCTAGCGGGGGGGTCTCAGTTCTTC.

This chain uses TRBV19 with TRBJ2-3; TRBD2 is a possible D gene (7 bases). CDR1 is LNHDA, CDR2 SQIVND, per germline (reference sequence). This CDR3 has 15 residues. V was cut by 3 bases and J by 1 base, with 11 bases left in between. The CDR3 coding sequence is TGTGCCAGTAGTATTTCGGGGGGCGGCACAGATACGCAGTATTTT. Protein product: CASSISGGGTDTQYF.

The chain uses TRBV7-8 and TRBJ1-1, with D perhaps TRBD1 (6 bases). Germline V gene sequence: CDR1 SGHVS, CDR2 FQNEAQ. The V end was cut by 4 bases, the J end by 1 base, with 19 bases between. The CDR3 has 17 residues. CDR3 sequence reads: CASSSLYRGHANTEAFF. Here the CDR3 DNA reads TGTGCCAGCAGCTCCCTATACCGGGGACATGCGAACACTGAAGCTTTCTTT.

V usage is TRBV10-3 and J usage is TRBJ1-1; D not certain. This CDR3 has 15 residues. Germline lookup yields CDR1 ENHRY and CDR2 SYGVKD. V shed 0 bases and J shed 0 bases, with 8 bases lying between them. The DNA for the CDR3 is TGTGCCATCAGTGAGTCGGAAGGGCTGAACACTGAAGCTTTCTTT. Translated, it gives CAISESEGLNTEAFF.

The chain joins TRBV29-1 to TRBJ2-1; 11 bases are shared with TRBD2. With 6 bases clipped from V and 7 bases from J, the junction kept 8 bases outside the gene matches. The CDR3 runs 14 residues. Germline V gene lookup returns CDR1 SQVTM and CDR2 ANQGSEA. The CDR3 DNA reads TGCAGCGTGCCCCCCGGGACTAGCGGAAATGAGCAGTTCTTC. Protein product: CSVPPGTSGNEQFF.

The chain uses TRBV19 and TRBJ2-2, with unresolved D. The V gene lost 4 bases and the J gene lost 6 bases, with 6 bases spanning the gap. CDR1 is LNHDA and CDR2 is SQIVND in the germline V gene (reference sequence). The length of the CDR3 is 12 residues. This chain's CDR3 is CASSNFAGELFF. CDR3 DNA: TGTGCCAGTAGTAATTTTGCCGGGGAGCTGTTTTTT.

The V call is TRBV7-3, the J call TRBJ1-2; D is perhaps TRBD1 (5 bases). The V and J ends lost 5 bases and 0 bases respectively, with 16 bases between them. Germline CDR1 and CDR2: SGHTA and FQGTGA. This CDR3 region has 16 residues. CDR3 in DNA: TGTGCCAGCAGCCCCGCCGGGACCTCTACTAACTATGGCTACACCTTC. Encoded protein: CASSPAGTSTNYGYTF.

The gene calls are TRBV20-1 and TRBJ2-3; no definite D call. The CDR3 extends over 11 amino acids. Germline CDR1 is DFQATT and CDR2 is SNEGSKA (reference sequence). The V end lost 6 bases, the J end lost 6 bases, and 10 bases lay between the germline ends. CDR3 in DNA: TGCAGTGCCCCCTCGGCGGATACGCAGTATTTT. Translating it yields CSAPSADTQYF.

The chain uses TRBV7-2 and TRBJ2-5; the D gene could be TRBD1 or TRBD2 (5 bases each). This CDR3 contains 15 residues. CDR1 is SGHTA and CDR2 is FQGNSA in the germline V gene. V lost 5 bases to trimming and J lost 2 bases, with 15 bases between them. CDR3 sequence: CASSASLGAQETQYF. Here the CDR3 DNA reads TGTGCCAGCAGCGCCTCCCTCGGGGCACAAGAGACCCAGTACTTC.

The rearrangement uses TRBV7-2 and TRBJ2-1, with TRBD2 identical over 8 bases. CDR1 and CDR2 (germline): SGHTA, FQGNSA. V shed 6 bases and J 1 base; nucleotides not matched to a gene: 8. The CDR3 consists of 16 residues. This CDR3 is CASRKRSGGSYNEQFF. The CDR3 nucleotides read TGTGCCAGCAGAAAGAGGAGCGGGGGATCCTACAATGAGCAGTTCTTC. Drawing the rest from reference TRBV7-2 and TRBJ2-1, the complete variable domain is GAGVSQSPSNKVTEKGKDVELRCDPISGHTALYWYRQSLGQGLEFLIYFQGNSAPDKSGLPSDRFSAERTGGSVSTLTIQRTQQEDSAVYLCASRKRSGGSYNEQFFGPGTRLTVL.

This clone was seen only once. V gene TRBV4-2 combines with J gene TRBJ1-2; D not certain. CDR1 is LGHNA and CDR2 is YNFKEQ in the germline V gene. V was trimmed by 4 bases and J by 7 bases, leaving 16 bases between them. CDR3 size: 14 residues. The CDR3 sequence is CASSPSPRRFGYTF. CDR3 bases: TGTGCCAGCAGCCCCTCCCCCCGGCGATTTGGCTACACCTTC.